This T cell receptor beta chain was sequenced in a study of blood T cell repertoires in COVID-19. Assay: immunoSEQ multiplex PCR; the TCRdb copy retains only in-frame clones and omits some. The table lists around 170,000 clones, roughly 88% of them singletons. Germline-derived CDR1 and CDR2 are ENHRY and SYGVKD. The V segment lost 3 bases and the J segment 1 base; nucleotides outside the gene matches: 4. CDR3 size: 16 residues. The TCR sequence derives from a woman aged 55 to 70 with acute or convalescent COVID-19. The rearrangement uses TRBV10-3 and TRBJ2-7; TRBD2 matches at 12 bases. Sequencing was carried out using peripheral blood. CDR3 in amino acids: CAISDPGTSGSYEQYF. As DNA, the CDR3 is TGTGCCATCAGTGACCCGGGGACTAGCGGGTCCTACGAGCAGTACTTC.